This TCR beta chain originates from a study of blood T cell repertoires in COVID-19. Study-wide background: Samples of COVID-19 (acute and convalescent) were obtained from the United States, Italy and Spain.

A remark on this clone: It is unclear where the CDR3 begins or ends on the DNA, so no DNA is shown, and the CDR3 is as TCRdb lists it.

The germline CDR1 and CDR2 sequences are SEHNR and FQNEAQ (reference sequence). The CDR3 extends over 15 residues, inclusive of both ends. Here immunoSEQ multiplex PCR was the method, and the copy in TCRdb shows in-frame clones only, minus some. The profile shows approximately 250,000 clones, roughly 86% of them singletons. Cohort placement rested on clinical history that participants reported themselves. Among Cohort 3 donors, those recovered had two negative PCRs, clearance, or symptom resolution. The chain carries TRBV7-9 and TRBJ1-4; the D call in the table, TRBD1, was not verified against the DNA. The source of this sequence is a woman aged 25 to 45 who had recovered from COVID-19. Material: PBMCs or T cells enriched from blood (not recorded which). The CDR3 loop is CASILGAATNEKLFF.